This entry is about one T cell receptor (beta chain). Its specificity is not known. This sample is part of a study of radiation and T cells in renal cell carcinoma. For the study at large: Nephrectomy followed 15 Gy stereotactic body radiation by 4 weeks. Study-wide results and limits: In blood, top tumor clones expanded by 2 weeks, shrinking by 4.

Repertoires were generated with immunoSEQ multiplex PCR, while TCRdb's copy carries only in-frame clones and drops some. Counted here are 100,000 to 150,000 clones, around 83% occurring once; the ten biggest clones make up 3%. Sample time point: baseline pretreatment blood. Treatment denoted: 15 Gy SBRT to primary tumor, nephrectomy 4 weeks later. Radiation-treated patients gave blood at baseline, week 2 and week 4. The patient's renal cell carcinoma had clear cell pathology. The source material was blood, sampled from a patient whose treatment included radiotherapy and nephrectomy. This TCR derives from a woman between 55 and 75 years old with renal cell carcinoma.

DNA for the CDR3: TGTGCCAGTAGTATTCTGGACAGGGCCCCTAACGAGCAGTACTTC. The encoded protein is CASSILDRAPNEQYF. The chain joins TRBV19 to TRBJ2-7; 8 nucleotides agree with TRBD1. This CDR3 contains 15 residues. Trimming removed 3 bases from V and 5 bases from J; junction bases left unmatched: 9. The V gene's germline CDR1 is LNHDA and CDR2 SQIVND (reference sequence).